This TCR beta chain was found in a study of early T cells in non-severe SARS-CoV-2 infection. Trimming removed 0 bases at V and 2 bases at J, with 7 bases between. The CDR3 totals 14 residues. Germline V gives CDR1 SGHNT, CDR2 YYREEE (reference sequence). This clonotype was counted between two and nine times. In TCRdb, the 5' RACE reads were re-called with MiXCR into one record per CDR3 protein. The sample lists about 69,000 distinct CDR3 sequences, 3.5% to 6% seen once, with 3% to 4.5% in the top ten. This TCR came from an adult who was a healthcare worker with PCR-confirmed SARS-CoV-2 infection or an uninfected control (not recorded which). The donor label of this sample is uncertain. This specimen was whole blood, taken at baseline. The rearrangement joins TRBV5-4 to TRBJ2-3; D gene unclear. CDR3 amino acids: CASSLARNTDTQYF. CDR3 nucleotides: TGTGCCAGCAGCTTGGCCCGGAACACAGATACGCAGTATTTT.